This entry describes one TCR beta chain. This clonotype was observed at least ten times. The target of this receptor is not known. No much larger clone exists at a distance of one base, and base qualities are not known. Preparation of the library involved 5' RACE. The run used a NextSeq 500. To correct for sequencing error and PCR bias, the TCR library protocol tagged individual cDNA molecules with unique molecular identifiers. Both TCR alpha and beta chains were sequenced, and tight co-correlation was observed between alpha and beta sequence abundances in each sample. On the study's bioinformatics: V gene, J gene and CDR3 annotation of TCR sequences was performed with Decombinator V4. TCRs were defined as expanded if a significant change between any two time points was detected under a Poisson model with p below 0.0001. Abundances of TCRs were expressed as counts per million after normalisation to the total number of TCRs sequenced in each sample. MAIT TCRs were defined by TRAV1-2 paired with TRAJ12, TRAJ20 or TRAJ33, and iNKT TCRs by TRAV10 paired with TRAJ18. VDJdb, accessed 1 November 2021, was searched for CMV, EBV and SARS-CoV-2 annotated TCRs, excluding TCRs annotated for multiple antigens. TCRdb redid the processing of the public reads, applying fastp at Q25 and MiXCR, and retained in-frame beta chains. Every CDR3 protein is listed once, alongside the most common genes and DNA of its rows. TCRdb's processing, not the authors' own work, is the source of the V and J calls. In all, the sample holds about 90,000 distinct CDR3 sequences, and approximately 12% of those were seen once. Jointly, the top ten make up 4.4% of the sample.

This sample stems from a study of early T cells in non-severe SARS-CoV-2 infection (dated by TCRdb to the early 2020s). Looking at the study overall: Because TCR sequencing was done on bulk RNA from unsorted whole blood, the alpha and beta chains could not be paired.

Overall study outcomes, separate from this receptor: VDJdb matching was skewed toward anti-spike CD8 responses, so virus-specific expansions were likely underestimated and private and CD4 specificities were missed.

The study was a case-control design nested within a healthcare worker cohort in London, UK, with weekly nasopharyngeal swab PCR tests and blood sampling. Healthcare workers were recruited between 23 and 31 March 2020, during the week of the UK lockdown, and were followed weekly for up to roughly 15 weeks. The germline V end is reduced by 5 bases and the J end by 6 bases; junction bases left unmatched: 4. The cysteine opens and the phenylalanine closes a CDR3 of 14 amino acids. The retained sequence is limited to the CDR3, 42 bases, with the frame set at the first base. From the germline V gene (reference sequence), CDR1 is MNHEY and CDR2 is SMNVEV.

The chain joins TRBV27 to TRBJ1-6, with 7 middle bases fitting TRBD1. The TCR sequence derives from an adult who was a healthcare worker with PCR-confirmed SARS-CoV-2 infection or an uninfected control (not recorded which). Source: whole blood, taken at baseline. The DNA reads as follows: TGTGCCAGCAGTCGACAGGGAGGTAATTCACCCCTCCACTTT. The encoded protein is CASSRQGGNSPLHF.